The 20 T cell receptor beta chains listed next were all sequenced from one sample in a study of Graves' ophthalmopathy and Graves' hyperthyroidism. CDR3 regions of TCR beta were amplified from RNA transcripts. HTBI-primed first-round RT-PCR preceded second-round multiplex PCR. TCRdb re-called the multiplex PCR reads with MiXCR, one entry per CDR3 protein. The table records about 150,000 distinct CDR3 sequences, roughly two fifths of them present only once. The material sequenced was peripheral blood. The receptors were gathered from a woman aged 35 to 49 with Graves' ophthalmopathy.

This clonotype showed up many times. This CDR3 reads CASSPDITTYEQYF. CDR3 sequence (DNA): TGTGCCAGCTCACCAGATATAACCACCTACGAGCAGTACTTC. V is TRBV18 and J is TRBJ2-7; D is unclear. The V end was cut by 2 bases, the J end by 2 bases, with 10 bases between. Germline values: CDR1 KGHSH, CDR2 LQKENI. This CDR3 is 14 amino acids long.

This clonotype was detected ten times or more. CDR3 in DNA: TGTGCCAGCAGTTTAAGGCCCCGGGAGGAAAACCTCCATGGTTCACCCCTCCACTTT. Its translation: CASSLRPREENLHGSPLHF. V is TRBV27 and J is TRBJ1-6; D remains ambiguous. Trimming shortened V by 2 bases and J by 9 bases, and 26 bases separated the two germline ends. The CDR3 is made up of 19 amino acids. CDR1 is MNHEY and CDR2 is SMNVEV in the germline V gene (reference sequence).

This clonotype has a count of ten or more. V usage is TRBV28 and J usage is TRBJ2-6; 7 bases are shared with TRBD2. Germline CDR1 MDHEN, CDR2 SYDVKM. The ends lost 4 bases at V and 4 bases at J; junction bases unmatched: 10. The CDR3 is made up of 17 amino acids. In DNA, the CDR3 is TGTGCCAGCAGTTCTTTGGGGGAGGGGCTCGGGGCCAACGTCCTGACTTTC. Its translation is CASSSLGEGLGANVLTF.

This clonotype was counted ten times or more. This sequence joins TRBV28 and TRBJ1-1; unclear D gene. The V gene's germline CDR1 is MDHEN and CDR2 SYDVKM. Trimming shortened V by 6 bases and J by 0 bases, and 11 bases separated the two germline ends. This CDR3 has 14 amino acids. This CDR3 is CASRSQRMNTEAFF. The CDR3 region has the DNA TGTGCCAGCAGATCACAGAGAATGAACACTGAAGCTTTCTTT.

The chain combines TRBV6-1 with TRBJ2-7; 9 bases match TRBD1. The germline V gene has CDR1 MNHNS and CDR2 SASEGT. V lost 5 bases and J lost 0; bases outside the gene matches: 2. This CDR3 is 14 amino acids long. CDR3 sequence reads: CASSRTGVSYEQYF. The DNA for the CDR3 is TGTGCCAGCAGTCGGACAGGGGTCTCCTACGAGCAGTACTTC.

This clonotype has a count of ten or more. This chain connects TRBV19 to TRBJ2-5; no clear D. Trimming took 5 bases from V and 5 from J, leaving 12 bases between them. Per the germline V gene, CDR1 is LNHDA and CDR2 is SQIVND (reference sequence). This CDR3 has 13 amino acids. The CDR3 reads CASSVNIRETQYF. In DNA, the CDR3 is TGTGCCAGTAGTGTGAACATACGGGAGACCCAGTACTTC.

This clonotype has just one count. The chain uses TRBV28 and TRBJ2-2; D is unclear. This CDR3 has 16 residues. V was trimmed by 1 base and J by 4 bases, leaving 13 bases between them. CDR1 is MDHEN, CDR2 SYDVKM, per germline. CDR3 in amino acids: CASSLFTFSGTGELFF. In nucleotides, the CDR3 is TGTGCCAGCAGTTTATTTACCTTCTCGGGCACCGGGGAGCTGTTTTTT. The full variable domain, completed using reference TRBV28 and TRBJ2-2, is DVKVTQSSRYLVKRTGEKVFLECVQDMDHENMFWYRQDPGLGLRLIYFSYDVKMKEKGDIPEGYSVSREKKERFSLILESASTNQTSMYLCASSLFTFSGTGELFFGEGSRLTVL.

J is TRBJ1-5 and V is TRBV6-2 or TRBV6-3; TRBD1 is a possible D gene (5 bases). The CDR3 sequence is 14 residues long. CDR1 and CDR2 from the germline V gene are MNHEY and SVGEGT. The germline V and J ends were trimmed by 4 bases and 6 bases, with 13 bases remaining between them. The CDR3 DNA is TGTGCCAGCAGTTCTTCAGGGCAGAGTCAGCCCCAGCATTTT. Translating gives CASSSSGQSQPQHF.

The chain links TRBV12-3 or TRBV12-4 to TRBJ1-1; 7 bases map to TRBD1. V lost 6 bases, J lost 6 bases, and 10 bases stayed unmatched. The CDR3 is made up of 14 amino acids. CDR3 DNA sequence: TGTGCCAGCAGCCCCCGACAGGGTTTTTCTGAAGCTTTCTTT. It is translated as CASSPRQGFSEAFF.

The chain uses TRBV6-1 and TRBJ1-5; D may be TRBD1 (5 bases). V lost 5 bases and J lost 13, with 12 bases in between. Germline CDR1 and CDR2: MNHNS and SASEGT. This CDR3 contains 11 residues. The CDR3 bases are TGTGCCAGCAGTACAACAGGTACGCAGCATTTT. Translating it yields CASSTTGTQHF.

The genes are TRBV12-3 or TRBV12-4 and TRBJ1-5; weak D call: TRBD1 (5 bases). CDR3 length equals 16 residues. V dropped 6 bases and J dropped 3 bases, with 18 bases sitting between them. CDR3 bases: TGTGCCAGCAGCCTAACCCGGGGGGACCTCAATCAGCCCCAGCATTTT. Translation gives CASSLTRGDLNQPQHF.

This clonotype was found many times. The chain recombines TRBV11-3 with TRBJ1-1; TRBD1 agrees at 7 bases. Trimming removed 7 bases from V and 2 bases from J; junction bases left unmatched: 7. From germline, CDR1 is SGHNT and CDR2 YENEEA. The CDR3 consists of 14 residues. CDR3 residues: CASKYRGFNTEAFF. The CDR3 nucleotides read TGTGCCAGCAAGTACAGGGGATTTAACACTGAAGCTTTCTTT.

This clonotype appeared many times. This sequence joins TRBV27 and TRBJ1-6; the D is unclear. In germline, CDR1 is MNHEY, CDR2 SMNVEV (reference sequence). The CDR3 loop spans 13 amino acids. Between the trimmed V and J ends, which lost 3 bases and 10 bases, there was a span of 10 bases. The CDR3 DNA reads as TGTGCCAGCAGTTTGAATTGGAAGTCACCCCTCCACTTT. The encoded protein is CASSLNWKSPLHF.

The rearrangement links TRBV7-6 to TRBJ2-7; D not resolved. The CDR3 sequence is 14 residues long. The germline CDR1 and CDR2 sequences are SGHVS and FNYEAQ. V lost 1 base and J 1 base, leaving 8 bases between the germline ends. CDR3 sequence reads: CASSLGLRSYEQYF. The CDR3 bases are TGTGCCAGCAGCTTAGGTCTACGATCCTACGAGCAGTACTTC.

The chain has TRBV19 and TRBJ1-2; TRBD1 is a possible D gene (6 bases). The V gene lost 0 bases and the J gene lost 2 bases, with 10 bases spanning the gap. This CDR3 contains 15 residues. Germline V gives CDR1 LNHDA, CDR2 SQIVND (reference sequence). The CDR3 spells CASSIDRGQNYGYTF. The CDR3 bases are TGTGCCAGTAGTATAGATCGGGGACAAAACTATGGCTACACCTTC.

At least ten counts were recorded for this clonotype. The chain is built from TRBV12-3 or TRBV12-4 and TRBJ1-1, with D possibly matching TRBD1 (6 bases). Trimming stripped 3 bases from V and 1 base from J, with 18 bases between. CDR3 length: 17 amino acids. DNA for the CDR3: TGTGCCAGCAGTTTCGGCAGGGGCGGTCCCCAGAACACTGAAGCTTTCTTT. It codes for CASSFGRGGPQNTEAFF.

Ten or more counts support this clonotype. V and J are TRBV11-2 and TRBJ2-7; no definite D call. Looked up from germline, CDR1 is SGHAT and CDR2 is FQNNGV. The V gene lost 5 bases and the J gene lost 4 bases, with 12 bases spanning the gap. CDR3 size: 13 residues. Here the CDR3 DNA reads TGTGCCAGCAGCCCGAACCTGGATTACGAGCAGTACTTC. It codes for CASSPNLDYEQYF.

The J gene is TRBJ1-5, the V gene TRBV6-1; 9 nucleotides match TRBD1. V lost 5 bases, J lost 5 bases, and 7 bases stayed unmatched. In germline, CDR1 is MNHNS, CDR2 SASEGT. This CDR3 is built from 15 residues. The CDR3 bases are TGTGCCAGCAGTCGCGGACAGGGGCTCTATCAGCCCCAGCATTTT. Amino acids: CASSRGQGLYQPQHF.

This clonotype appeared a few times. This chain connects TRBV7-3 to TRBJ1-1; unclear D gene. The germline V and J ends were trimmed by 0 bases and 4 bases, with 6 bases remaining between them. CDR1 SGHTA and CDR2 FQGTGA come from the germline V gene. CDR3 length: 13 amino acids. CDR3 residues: CASSLTSSTEAFF. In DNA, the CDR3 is TGTGCCAGCAGCTTAACTTCCAGCACTGAAGCTTTCTTT.

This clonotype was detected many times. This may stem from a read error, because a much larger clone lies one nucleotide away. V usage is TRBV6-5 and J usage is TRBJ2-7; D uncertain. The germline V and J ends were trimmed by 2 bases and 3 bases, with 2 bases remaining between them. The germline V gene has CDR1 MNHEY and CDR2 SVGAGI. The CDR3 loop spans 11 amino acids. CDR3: CASSYLYEQYF. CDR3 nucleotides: TGTGCCAGCAGTTACCTCTACGAGCAGTACTTC.